This T cell receptor (beta chain) appears in the sequencing data of a study of siplizumab effects on memory and regulatory T cells. The CDR3 contains 11 residues. The V end lost 8 bases, the J end lost 6 bases, and 11 bases lay between the germline ends. Germline CDR1 is LNHDA and CDR2 is SQIVND (reference sequence). Per-sample assaying covered 80,000 to 100,000 TCR templates. The assay was immunoSEQ multiplex PCR, and TCRdb's table has in-frame clones only and misses some. The profile shows about 68,000 clones, 93% of them singletons. The sample consisted of CD8+ T cells sorted from blood. V is TRBV19 and J is TRBJ2-7, with D possibly TRBD2 on 6 matching bases. The origin of this receptor is a human donor in good health. Written as DNA, the CDR3 is TGTGCCAGTCGCCTGGGAGGCGAGCAGTACTTC. Amino acid sequence: CASRLGGEQYF.